The 19 T cell receptor beta chains below come from one sample, sequenced in a study of T cell responses to AZD1222 COVID-19 vaccine. Profiling relied on immunoSEQ multiplex PCR, and the TCRdb table lists in-frame clones only, not all of them. This table has 45,000 to 55,000 clones, approximately 79% appearing once. The material was peripheral blood, obtained on day 0 of MenACWY control vaccination. The receptor source for this set is an adult in good health.

The chain carries TRBV6-5 and TRBJ2-5, with D possibly TRBD1 on 5 matching bases. This CDR3 has 14 residues. V dropped 6 bases and J dropped 6 bases, with 17 bases sitting between them. Germline V gene data show CDR1 as MNHEY and CDR2 as SVGAGI. The DNA of the CDR3 is TGTGCCAGCAGCCTAGTGGGGCCGGAACAGACCCAGTACTTC. This sequence encodes CASSLVGPEQTQYF.

The chain joins TRBV10-3 to TRBJ2-5; D gene uncertain. Germline V CDR1 and CDR2: ENHRY, SYGVKD. Trimming stripped 1 base from V and 2 bases from J, with 11 bases between. This CDR3 has 15 amino acids. CDR3 nucleotides: TGTGCCATCAGTGAGTGGGGTGTGGGGCAAGAGACCCAGTACTTC. Translating gives CAISEWGVGQETQYF.

The chain combines TRBV24-1 with TRBJ1-6; a weak D match, TRBD1 (6 bases). The CDR3 totals 16 residues. The germline gives CDR1 KGHDR, CDR2 SFDVKD. V dropped 5 bases and J dropped 8 bases, with 18 bases sitting between them. CDR3 amino acids: CATSAVGGQQDSPLHF. The CDR3 coding sequence is TGTGCCACCAGTGCCGTTGGGGGGCAGCAGGATTCACCCCTCCACTTT.

The V and J genes are TRBV6-5 and TRBJ2-7; weak D call: TRBD1 (6 bases). CDR3 length: 13 residues. The germline V and J ends were trimmed by 7 bases and 5 bases, with 15 bases remaining between them. CDR1 is MNHEY, CDR2 SVGAGI, per germline. CDR3 DNA: TGTGCCAGCACCGGGACACCCGCCAACGAGCAGTACTTC. It is translated as CASTGTPANEQYF.

The rearrangement uses TRBV10-3 and TRBJ1-2; no reliable D call. This CDR3 has 16 amino acids. V dropped 2 bases and J dropped 7 bases, with 20 bases sitting between them. From germline, CDR1 is ENHRY and CDR2 SYGVKD. DNA of the CDR3: TGTGCCATCAGTGAGGCGGTCGAGACCACTTCTAGTGGCTACACCTTC. This translates into CAISEAVETTSSGYTF.

The chain links TRBV7-9 to TRBJ1-1, with D perhaps TRBD1 (6 bases). The CDR3 length is 16 residues. Trimming cost V 2 bases and J 5 bases, with 18 bases left between them. Germline V gene sequence: CDR1 SEHNR, CDR2 FQNEAQ (reference sequence). CDR3 bases: TGTGCCAGCAGCTTAATAGTGGGGGGCGCGAGAACTGAAGCTTTCTTT. Encoded protein: CASSLIVGGARTEAFF.

This sequence joins TRBV28 and TRBJ1-5; tentatively, D is TRBD1 (5 bases). The V end was cut by 7 bases, the J end by 3 bases, with 16 bases between. The CDR3 is made up of 15 amino acids. CDR1 is MDHEN, CDR2 SYDVKM, per germline. Here the CDR3 reads CASTPFGAHNQPQHF. CDR3 sequence (DNA): TGTGCCAGCACCCCCTTCGGGGCCCACAATCAGCCCCAGCATTTT.

The chain couples TRBV5-3 to TRBJ2-5; maybe TRBD2 (5 bases). TRBV5-3 is placed among ORFs of uncertain function. Trimming cost V 7 bases and J 2 bases, with 18 bases left between them. The CDR3 extends over 15 amino acids. The CDR3 reads CARGPPRGEQETQYF. Here the CDR3 DNA reads TGTGCCAGAGGCCCCCCCCGGGGTGAGCAAGAGACCCAGTACTTC.

The chain carries TRBV16 and TRBJ2-1, with 8 bases identical to TRBD2. After removal of 1 base from V and 5 bases from J, the junction contained 1 base not matched to a gene. CDR3 length: 14 residues. CDR1 and CDR2 from the germline V gene are KGHSY and FQNENV. CDR3 DNA: TGTGCCAGCAGCCAATTGGGACTAGACAATGAGCAGTTCTTC. It translates to CASSQLGLDNEQFF.

The chain joins TRBV7-6 to TRBJ1-1; no clear D. V lost 0 bases, J lost 0 bases, and 8 bases lay in between. The germline gives CDR1 SGHVS, CDR2 FNYEAQ. The CDR3 is made up of 15 amino acids. Here the CDR3 reads CASSLADGLNTEAFF. CDR3 DNA: TGTGCCAGCAGCTTAGCAGACGGCTTGAACACTGAAGCTTTCTTT. The whole variable domain, filled in from reference TRBV7-6 and TRBJ1-1, reads GAGVSQSPRYKVTKRGQDVALRCDPISGHVSLYWYRQALGQGPEFLTYFNYEAQQDKSGLPNDRFSAERPEGSISTLTIQRTEQRDSAMYRCASSLADGLNTEAFFGQGTRLTVV.

The chain employs TRBV5-6 and TRBJ2-2; TRBD1 matches at 8 bases. V lost 1 base and J lost 2; bases outside the gene matches: 4. The CDR3 sequence is 16 residues long. Per the germline V gene, CDR1 is SGHDT and CDR2 is YYEEEE. CDR3 DNA sequence: TGTGCCAGCAGCTTGTACCAGGGGGCAAACACCGGGGAGCTGTTTTTT. Amino acids: CASSLYQGANTGELFF.

The count of this clone is one. The rearrangement links TRBV28 to TRBJ1-2; possible D gene TRBD1, 5 bases. V was clipped by 5 bases and J by 5 bases, with 18 bases between them. The CDR3 has 15 amino acids. The germline V gene has CDR1 MDHEN and CDR2 SYDVKM. The CDR3 protein is CASSPGGKEMYGYTF. The CDR3, as DNA: TGTGCCAGCAGTCCCGGGGGAAAGGAGATGTATGGCTACACCTTC.

V usage is TRBV12-3 or TRBV12-4 and J usage is TRBJ2-7; 7 bases map to TRBD1. The CDR3 is 12 amino acids. V was clipped by 4 bases and J by 8 bases; unmatched bases: 5. The CDR3 nucleotides are TGTGCCAGCAGTTACCGACAGGGCAAGCAGTACTTC. As protein: CASSYRQGKQYF.

The rearrangement uses TRBV12-3 or TRBV12-4 and TRBJ2-3; D unclear. This CDR3 region has 12 residues. V dropped 2 bases and J dropped 6 bases, with 6 bases sitting between them. CDR3 nucleotides: TGTGCCAGCAGTTTATCTATCGATACGCAGTATTTT. This gives the protein CASSLSIDTQYF.

This clone was observed a single time. V is TRBV5-8 and J is TRBJ2-3; tentatively, D is TRBD1 or TRBD2 (5 bases each). The CDR3 length is 15 residues. CDR1 and CDR2 (germline): SGHTS, YDEGEE. Trimming took off 4 bases at V and 2 bases at J, with 14 bases between the two ends. CDR3 DNA: TGTGCCAGCAGCGAGGGGACGGCCAACACAGATACGCAGTATTTT. It is translated as CASSEGTANTDTQYF.

V gene TRBV6-5 combines with J gene TRBJ2-7; no definite D call. The V end lost 2 bases, the J end lost 3 bases, and 5 bases lay between the germline ends. This CDR3 spans 12 amino acids. Per germline, CDR1 MNHEY and CDR2 SVGAGI. CDR3 loop: CASSYKGYEQYF. CDR3 coding DNA: TGTGCCAGCAGTTACAAGGGCTACGAGCAGTACTTC.

The CDR3 loop is CASSPQRALSTDTQYF. The CDR3 region has the DNA TGTGCCAGCAGCCCTCAGCGGGCATTAAGCACAGATACGCAGTATTTT. The chain is built from TRBV14 and TRBJ2-3; possible D gene TRBD2, 6 bases. This CDR3 region has 16 residues. CDR1 is SGHDN, CDR2 FVKESK, per germline. Trimming stripped 4 bases from V and 0 bases from J, with 14 bases between.

The chain employs TRBV24-1 and TRBJ2-5; D might be TRBD2 (7 bases). With 5 bases removed from V and 5 bases from J, the gap between germline ends came to 17 bases. CDR1 is KGHDR, CDR2 SFDVKD, per germline. CDR3 size: 15 residues. The CDR3 bases are TGTGCCACCAGTGCAAGGGGGGGGCTGCGGGAGACCCAGTACTTC. It translates to CATSARGGLRETQYF.

V and J are TRBV9 and TRBJ1-4; D is unresolved. The CDR3 sequence is 15 residues long. Germline V CDR1 and CDR2: SGDLS, YYNGEE. Trimming took off 7 bases at V and 5 bases at J, with 18 bases between the two ends. Written as DNA, the CDR3 is TGTGCCAGCGGACGAAGAGGGCAACTAAATGAAAAACTGTTTTTT. Translating it yields CASGRRGQLNEKLFF.